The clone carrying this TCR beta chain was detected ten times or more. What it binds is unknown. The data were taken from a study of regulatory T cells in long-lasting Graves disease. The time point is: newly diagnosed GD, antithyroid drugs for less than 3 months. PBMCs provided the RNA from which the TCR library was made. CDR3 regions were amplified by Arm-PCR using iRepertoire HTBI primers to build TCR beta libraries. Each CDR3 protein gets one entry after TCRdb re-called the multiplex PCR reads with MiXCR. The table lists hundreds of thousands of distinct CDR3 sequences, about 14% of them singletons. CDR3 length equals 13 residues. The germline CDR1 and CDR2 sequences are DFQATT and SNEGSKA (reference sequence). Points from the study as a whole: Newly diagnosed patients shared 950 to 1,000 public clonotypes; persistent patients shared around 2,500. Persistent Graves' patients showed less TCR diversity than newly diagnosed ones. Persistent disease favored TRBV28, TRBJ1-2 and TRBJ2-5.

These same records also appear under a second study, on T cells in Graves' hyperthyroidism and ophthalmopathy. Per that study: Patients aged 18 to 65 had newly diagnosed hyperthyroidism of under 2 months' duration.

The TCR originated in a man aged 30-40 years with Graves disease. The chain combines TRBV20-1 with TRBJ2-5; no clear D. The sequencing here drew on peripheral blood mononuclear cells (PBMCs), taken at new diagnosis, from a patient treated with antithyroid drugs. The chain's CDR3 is CSSSRTAGETQYF. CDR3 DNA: TGCAGCTCGAGTAGGACGGCCGGAGAGACCCAGTACTTC.